This TCR beta chain derives from a study of blood T cell repertoires in COVID-19. The sample holds one count of this clone. Enrollees, about 18 to 90 years old, lived in about two dozen US areas. Germline V gene data show CDR1 as LNHDA and CDR2 as SQIVND (reference sequence). Trimming removed 4 bases at V and 1 base at J, with 7 bases between. The CDR3 totals 13 residues. This table comes from immunoSEQ multiplex PCR, and its TCRdb copy is limited to in-frame clones, with some not included. In the table there are 150,000 to 200,000 clones, approximately 87% of which are singletons. Sequencing used PBMCs or T cells enriched from blood (not recorded which). The sequence came from a woman aged 45-60 years who had recovered from COVID-19. This chain links TRBV19 with TRBJ1-1; no clear D gene. CDR3 in DNA: TGTGCCAGTAGTACCGCACAGAACACTGAAGCTTTCTTT. It translates to CASSTAQNTEAFF.